The clone carrying this T cell receptor beta chain was counted ten times or more. What it recognizes is unknown. The data are from a study of blood T cells in healthy people across ages. Background on the study: Using template switching, researchers captured about one barcoded beta molecule for each two T cells.

A sample-barcoded 5' primer and a J-beta primer mix were used in a second PCR of roughly 7 to 11 cycles. TCRdb recomputed calls from the 5' RACE reads with MiXCR, one row per CDR3 protein. The sample contains 1.6 million or so distinct CDR3 sequences, roughly a third of which appear only once. Germline loops: CDR1 SGHRS, CDR2 YFSETQ. With V trimmed by 0 bases and J by 2 bases, 8 bases remained unmatched. The CDR3 totals 18 residues. Study outcomes and limitations: Per million T cells, TCR beta diversity dropped about linearly as age rose.

Sequencing was performed on blood. The chain is built from TRBV5-1 and TRBJ2-3; TRBD2 agrees at 11 bases. This clonotype was obtained from a woman under 40 in good health. The CDR3 DNA reads as TGCGCCAGCAGCTTGGTACCCAGACTAGCGGGGATCACAGATACGCAGTATTTT. Its protein is CASSLVPRLAGITDTQYF.